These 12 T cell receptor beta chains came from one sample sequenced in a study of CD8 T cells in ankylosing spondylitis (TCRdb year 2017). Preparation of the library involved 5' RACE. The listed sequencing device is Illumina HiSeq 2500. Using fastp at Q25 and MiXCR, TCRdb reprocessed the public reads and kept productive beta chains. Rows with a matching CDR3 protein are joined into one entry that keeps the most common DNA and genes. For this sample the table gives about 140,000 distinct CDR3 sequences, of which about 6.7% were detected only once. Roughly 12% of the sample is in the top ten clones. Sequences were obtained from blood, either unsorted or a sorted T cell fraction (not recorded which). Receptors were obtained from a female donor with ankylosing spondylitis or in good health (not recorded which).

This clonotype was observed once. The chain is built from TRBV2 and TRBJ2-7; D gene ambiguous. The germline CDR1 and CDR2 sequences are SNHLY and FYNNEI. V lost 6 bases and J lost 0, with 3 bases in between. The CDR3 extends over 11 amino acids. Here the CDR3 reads CASRISYEQYF. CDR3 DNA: TGTGCCAGCAGAATCTCCTACGAGCAGTACTTC.

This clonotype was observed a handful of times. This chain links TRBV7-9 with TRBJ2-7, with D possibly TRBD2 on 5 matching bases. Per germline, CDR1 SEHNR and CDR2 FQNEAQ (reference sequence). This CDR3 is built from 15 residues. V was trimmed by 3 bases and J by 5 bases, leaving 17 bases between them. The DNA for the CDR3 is TGTGCCAGCAGCTTCCGGGGTTGGGATCCCGACGAGCAGTACTTC. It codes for CASSFRGWDPDEQYF.

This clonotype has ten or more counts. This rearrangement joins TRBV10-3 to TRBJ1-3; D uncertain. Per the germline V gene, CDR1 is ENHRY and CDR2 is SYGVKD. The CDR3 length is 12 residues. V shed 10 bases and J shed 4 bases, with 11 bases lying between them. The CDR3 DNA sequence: TGTGCCACCGCCGGGGAGGGAAACACCATATATTTT. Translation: CATAGEGNTIYF.

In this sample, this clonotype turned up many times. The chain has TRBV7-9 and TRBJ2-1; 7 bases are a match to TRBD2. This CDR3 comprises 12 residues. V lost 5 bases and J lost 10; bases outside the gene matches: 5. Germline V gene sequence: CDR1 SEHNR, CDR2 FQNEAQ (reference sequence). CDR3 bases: TGTGCCAGCAGCCTGGGGGGGTTGGAGCAGTTCTTC. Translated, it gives CASSLGGLEQFF.

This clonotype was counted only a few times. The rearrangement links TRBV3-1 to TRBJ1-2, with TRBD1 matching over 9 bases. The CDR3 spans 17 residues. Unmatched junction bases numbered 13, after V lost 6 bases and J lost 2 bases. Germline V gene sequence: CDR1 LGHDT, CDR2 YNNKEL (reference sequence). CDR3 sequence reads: CASSQSPGQGANYGYTF. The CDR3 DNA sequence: TGTGCCAGCAGTCAGTCTCCGGGACAGGGCGCGAACTATGGCTACACCTTC.

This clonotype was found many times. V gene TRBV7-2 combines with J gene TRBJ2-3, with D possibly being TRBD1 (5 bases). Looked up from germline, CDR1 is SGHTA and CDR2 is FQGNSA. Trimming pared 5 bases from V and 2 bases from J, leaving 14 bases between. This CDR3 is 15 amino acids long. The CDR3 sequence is CASSGVQGYTDTQYF. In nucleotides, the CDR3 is TGTGCCAGCAGCGGTGTCCAGGGATACACAGATACGCAGTATTTT. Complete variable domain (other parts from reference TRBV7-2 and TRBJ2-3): GAGVSQSPSNKVTEKGKDVELRCDPISGHTALYWYRQSLGQGLEFLIYFQGNSAPDKSGLPSDRFSAERTGGSVSTLTIQRTQQEDSAVYLCASSGVQGYTDTQYFGPGTRLTVL.

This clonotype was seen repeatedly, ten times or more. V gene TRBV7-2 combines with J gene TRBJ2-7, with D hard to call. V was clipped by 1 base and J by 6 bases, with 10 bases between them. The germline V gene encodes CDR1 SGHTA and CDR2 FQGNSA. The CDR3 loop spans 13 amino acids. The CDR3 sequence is CASSLVKKGEQYF. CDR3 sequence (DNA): TGTGCCAGCAGCTTAGTAAAGAAGGGCGAGCAGTACTTC. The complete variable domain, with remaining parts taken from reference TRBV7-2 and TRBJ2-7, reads GAGVSQSPSNKVTEKGKDVELRCDPISGHTALYWYRQSLGQGLEFLIYFQGNSAPDKSGLPSDRFSAERTGGSVSTLTIQRTQQEDSAVYLCASSLVKKGEQYFGPGTRLTVT.

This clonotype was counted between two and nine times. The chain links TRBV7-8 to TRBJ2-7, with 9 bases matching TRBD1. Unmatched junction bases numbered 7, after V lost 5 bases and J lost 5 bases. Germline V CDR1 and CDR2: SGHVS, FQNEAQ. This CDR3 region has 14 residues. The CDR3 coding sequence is TGTGCCAGCAGCCCGTTACGACAGGGGGACGAGCAGTACTTC. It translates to CASSPLRQGDEQYF.

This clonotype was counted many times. CDR3: CASRGTDSNYGYTF. Written as DNA, the CDR3 is TGTGCCAGCAGAGGGACGGATTCTAACTATGGCTACACCTTC. The V call is TRBV6-1, the J call TRBJ1-2, with a tentative D call TRBD1 (5 bases). V was trimmed by 6 bases and J by 0 bases, leaving 11 bases between them. This CDR3 contains 14 residues. CDR1 is MNHNS and CDR2 is SASEGT in the germline V gene.

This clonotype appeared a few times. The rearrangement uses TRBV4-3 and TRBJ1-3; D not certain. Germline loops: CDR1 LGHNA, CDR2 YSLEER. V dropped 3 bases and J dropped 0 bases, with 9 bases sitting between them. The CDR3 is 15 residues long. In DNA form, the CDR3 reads TGCGCCAGCAGCCAGCTGGGGTTCTCTGGAAACACCATATATTTT. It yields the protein CASSQLGFSGNTIYF.

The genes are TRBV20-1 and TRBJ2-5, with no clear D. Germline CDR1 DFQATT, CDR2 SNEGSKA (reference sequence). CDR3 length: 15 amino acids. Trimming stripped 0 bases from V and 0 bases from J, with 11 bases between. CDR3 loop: CSARDSRQDQETQYF. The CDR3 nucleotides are TGCAGTGCTAGAGATTCAAGGCAGGACCAAGAGACCCAGTACTTC.

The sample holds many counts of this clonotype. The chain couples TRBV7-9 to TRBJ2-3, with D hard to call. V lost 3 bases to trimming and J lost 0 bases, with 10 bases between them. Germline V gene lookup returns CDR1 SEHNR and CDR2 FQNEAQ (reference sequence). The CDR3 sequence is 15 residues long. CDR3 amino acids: CASSFQSSSTDTQYF. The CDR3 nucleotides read TGTGCCAGCAGCTTCCAGAGCTCTAGCACAGATACGCAGTATTTT.